The rows below give T cell receptor beta chains drawn from one sample of a study of spatial heterogeneity in lung cancer. TCRdb re-called the 5' RACE reads through MiXCR, storing one row per CDR3 protein. The repertoire holds some 110,000 distinct CDR3 sequences, with less than 15% as singletons. Specimen: PBMCs, collected at follow-up. The receptors derive from a male donor with early-stage non-small cell lung cancer. Both conserved end residues are trimmed from each CDR3.

v_call,j_call,cdr3_aa
TRBV2,TRBJ1-1,ASSEAWGVNTEAF
TRBV20-1,TRBJ1-5,SALRVINQPQH
TRBV6-2/TRBV6-3,TRBJ2-2,ASSRDRGGTGELF
TRBV20-1,TRBJ1-6,STRVGLLDGNSPLH
TRBV29-1,TRBJ2-7,SARGTTPYYEQY
TRBV4-1,TRBJ2-7,ASSQDGTPPVEQY
TRBV20-1,TRBJ2-3,SASGRLPLY
TRBV20-1,TRBJ1-5,SASRGHRIDSNQPQH
TRBV28,TRBJ2-1,AVRGSYNEQF
TRBV28,TRBJ1-5,ASRRTGTGSNQPQH
TRBV5-4,TRBJ1-4,ASSHGSGPREEKLF
TRBV10-3,TRBJ2-7,AISESLASGGS
TRBV12-3/TRBV12-4,TRBJ1-5,ASTFGGPQH
TRBV29-1,TRBJ1-4,SVDSPGGGEKLF
TRBV7-9,TRBJ1-4,ASSSRNEKLF
TRBV5-1,TRBJ1-4,ASSLGTGNEKLF
TRBV6-2/TRBV6-3,TRBJ2-4,ASSYLGVAKNIQY
TRBV28,TRBJ2-7,ASSLGFLDYEQY
TRBV6-5,TRBJ2-7,ASSRPYRDEQY
TRBV20-1,TRBJ1-2,SARTGVTDYGYT
TRBV11-3,TRBJ2-1,ASSLDGGRGNEQF
TRBV7-6,TRBJ2-3,ASSLGTGRTDTQY
TRBV5-1,TRBJ2-3,ASSVSGTSSPDTQY
TRBV29-1,TRBJ1-2,SVSRDRDGYT
TRBV18,TRBJ2-5,ASSPGAGVQETQY
TRBV29-1,TRBJ2-7,SVEGEGTLYEQY
TRBV5-1,TRBJ2-7,ASSLGVPDGEQY
TRBV9,TRBJ2-2,ASSVGPLNTGELF
TRBV9,TRBJ2-5,ASATGGQETQY
TRBV2,TRBJ2-7,ASSEEGQPSSYEQY
TRBV7-3,TRBJ1-1,ASSSKAGQGKAF
TRBV18,TRBJ1-3,ASSSRQSSGNTIY
TRBV12-3/TRBV12-4,TRBJ2-7,ASSSPGQSLIEY
TRBV6-6,TRBJ1-1,ASSPGQSEAF
TRBV7-6,TRBJ2-5,ASSLQRGAETQY
TRBV12-3/TRBV12-4,TRBJ1-5,ASKRVLGQENQPQH
TRBV19,TRBJ1-4,ASKGANNEKLF
TRBV20-1,TRBJ1-1,SARGYTMNTEAF
TRBV19,TRBJ2-5,ASSVGGGVNLETQY
TRBV20-1,TRBJ1-5,SASQGELGPYQPQH
TRBV7-9,TRBJ1-6,ASSLDQGTSPLH
TRBV11-2,TRBJ2-1,ASSSSPSPNNEQF
TRBV20-1,TRBJ2-7,SAQVGTGSYEQY
TRBV4-2,TRBJ2-2,ASSQESTANTGELF
TRBV29-1,TRBJ1-2,SVYDSDRNYGYT
TRBV2,TRBJ2-7,ASSGLATKGGEQY
TRBV15,TRBJ2-1,ATSRGGQGGNEQF
TRBV6-5,TRBJ2-7,ASSLETGGAYEQY
TRBV9,TRBJ2-2,ASSSRDRGTGELF
TRBV6-5,TRBJ1-5,ASSRGVGNQPQH
TRBV11-3,TRBJ2-3,ASSLAGQSTDTQY
TRBV7-9,TRBJ1-5,ASSLEGGSQPQH
TRBV27,TRBJ1-2,ASSRDTGTSLGGYT
TRBV7-8,TRBJ2-3,ASSLAHQGQADTQY